This entry concerns a single T cell receptor (beta chain). Its target is not known. A single record per CDR3 protein comes from TCRdb applying MiXCR to the 5' RACE reads. The data contain over 700,000 distinct CDR3 sequences, about 20% of them singletons. This entry belongs to a study of CD8 T cells in ankylosing spondylitis. V dropped 5 bases and J dropped 0 bases, with 13 bases sitting between them. Germline V CDR1 and CDR2: MNHNS, SASEGT. The CDR3 totals 16 residues. Overall study findings and caveats: About 8 highly homologous variants made up a TCR beta motif, and this motif appeared characteristic of ankylosing spondylitis blood. Relatively scarce in peripheral blood, disease-linked clones were CD8+. In ankylosing spondylitis patients, matched synovial fluid reportedly showed significant enrichment of disease-linked clones.

Sequencing was done on a sample of blood, either unsorted or a sorted T cell fraction (not recorded which). The chain employs TRBV6-1 and TRBJ1-4; tentatively, D is TRBD1 (5 bases). The TCR was taken from a male donor with ankylosing spondylitis. The CDR3 DNA reads as TGTGCCAGCAGTAGGGGCAACCTTGCAACTAATGAAAAACTGTTTTTT. Amino acid sequence: CASSRGNLATNEKLFF.